These T cell receptor beta chains were read from a single sample in a study of T cell changes during pregnancy in multiple sclerosis. Produced via immunoSEQ multiplex PCR; TCRdb's table is partial and in-frame only. The sample includes 41,000 or so clones, 90% to 95% seen only once; the top ten take 6.5% to 9%. Here the sequenced sample was CD8+ T cells from peripheral blood mononuclear cells, taken in the third trimester of pregnancy. These receptors came from a female donor with multiple sclerosis, enrolled in a pregnancy study. Each CDR3 is given with its conserved first and last residue. Each record gives: clone size, J gene, V gene, D gene, CDR3 DNA, CDR3 protein. A D gene is named only where the DNA matches it firmly. Expanded clones are given a class, and other clones once, few, many or no size at all.

.,TRBJ1-2,TRBV7-3,TRBD1,TGTGCCAGCCGCCCCCCCCTGGGACAGCCCACCTTC,CASRPPLGQPTF
.,TRBJ1-2,TRBV30,TRBD1,TGTGCCTGGAGGGGACAGGGGGCGCGCGGCTACACCTTC,CAWRGQGARGYTF
.,TRBJ1-3,TRBV5-4,.,TGTGCCAGCAGCTCGGACAGTGGAAACACCATATATTTT,CASSSDSGNTIYF
.,TRBJ1-4,TRBV9,TRBD1,TGTGCCAGCAGCGCCGAGACCCCCCCGGGACAGGGGAGTGAAAAACTGTTTTTT,CASSAETPPGQGSEKLFF
.,TRBJ1-1,TRBV6-6,TRBD1,TGTGCCAGCAGTTTAGGGGGCAAGACTGAAGCTTTCTTT,CASSLGGKTEAFF
.,TRBJ2-2,TRBV6-5,.,TGTGCCAGCAGTTACTCTACAGGGGGGGCCGGGGAGCTGTTTTTT,CASSYSTGGAGELFF
.,TRBJ2-7,TRBV27,.,TGTGCCAGTCACAACGCCTACGAGCAGTACTTC,CASHNAYEQYF
.,TRBJ2-7,TRBV5-1,TRBD2,TGCGCCAGCAGCGCGTCCACTAGCGGGGCAGGGAATAGCTACGAGCAGTACTTC,CASSASTSGAGNSYEQYF
.,TRBJ2-7,TRBV18,TRBD1,TGTGCCAGCTCACCGATAAGGGACAGGGCCTACGAGCAGTACTTC,CASSPIRDRAYEQYF
once,TRBJ1-4,TRBV7-2,.,TGTGCCAGCAGCTCAACAGGGAATTCTAATGAAAAACTGTTTTTT,CASSSTGNSNEKLFF
.,TRBJ2-2,TRBV4-3,TRBD2,TGCGCCAGCAGCCAAGAAGTTAGCGGGGGGGGTTCCGGGGAGCTGTTTTTT,CASSQEVSGGGSGELFF
.,TRBJ2-1,TRBV14,.,TGTGCCAGCAGCCCCCTGGGGGGCAATGAGCAGTTCTTC,CASSPLGGNEQFF
.,TRBJ2-7,TRBV27,TRBD2,TGTGCCAGCCGGCCTGGCGGGAGTTCCTACGAGCAGTACTTC,CASRPGGSSYEQYF
.,TRBJ2-1,TRBV7-9,TRBD2,TGTGCCAGCATCTTCGGGGGGTCCTACAATGAGCAGTTCTTC,CASIFGGSYNEQFF
.,TRBJ1-1,TRBV19,.,TGTGCCAGTCGTCGTATGAACACTGAAGCTTTCTTT,CASRRMNTEAFF
.,TRBJ2-3,TRBV9,.,TGTGCCAGCAGCACCACTACCCAGGGGCTAGGGAGCACAGATACGCAGTATTTT,CASSTTTQGLGSTDTQYF
.,TRBJ2-1,TRBV10-2,.,TGCGCCAGCAGTGACCCGGACGGGGGATCCTACAATGAGCAGTTCTTC,CASSDPDGGSYNEQFF
.,TRBJ1-1,TRBV11-1,TRBD1,TGTGCCAGCAGTTACGGACAGGACACTGAAGCTTTCTTT,CASSYGQDTEAFF
many,TRBJ2-3,TRBV4-3,.,TGCGCCAGCAGCCAAGATACGGGGGGCCATACAGATACGCAGTATTTT,CASSQDTGGHTDTQYF
.,TRBJ2-1,TRBV19,.,TGTGCCAGTAGTACTAACCCGGAGTCCTACAATGAGCAGTTCTTC,CASSTNPESYNEQFF
.,TRBJ2-7,TRBV27,TRBD2,TGTGCCAGCAGTTCCCTAAGCGGGGGGGCGTCTGAGCAGTACTTC,CASSSLSGGASEQYF
.,TRBJ1-2,TRBV16,.,TGTGCCAGCAGCCAAACGGACAGAGGAGCAAACTATGGCTACACCTTC,CASSQTDRGANYGYTF
.,TRBJ2-1,TRBV14,TRBD2,TGTGCCAGCAGCCAAGTTCAGGCGGGAGTCAATGAGCAGTTCTTC,CASSQVQAGVNEQFF
.,TRBJ1-1,TRBV27,.,TGTGCCAGCAGCCCTCTACAGGGAAGGATGACTGAAGCTTTCTTT,CASSPLQGRMTEAFF
once,TRBJ2-1,TRBV19,TRBD2,TGTGCCAGTAGTATGCGAGTGGGAGGGTTCTACAATGAGCAGTTCTTC,CASSMRVGGFYNEQFF
.,TRBJ2-3,TRBV10-3,TRBD1,TGTGCCATCAGTGAGGAACAGGGGTTCGATACGCAGTATTTT,CAISEEQGFDTQYF
.,TRBJ2-3,TRBV7-3,TRBD2,TGTGCCAGCAGCTTAGCGGGAGGGCCTTCAGATACGCAGTATTTT,CASSLAGGPSDTQYF
few,TRBJ1-6,TRBV7-8,.,TGTGCCAGCAGCTTAAAAGGGAGCTCCTATAATTCACCCCTCCACTTT,CASSLKGSSYNSPLHF
once,TRBJ2-7,TRBV10-3,.,TGTGCCATCAGTGATAAGGGGACTCCTGACGAGCAGTACTTC,CAISDKGTPDEQYF
.,TRBJ2-5,TRBV5-4,.,TGTGCCAGCAGCTCGGACTGGCAAGAGACCCAGTACTTC,CASSSDWQETQYF
.,TRBJ1-5,TRBV27,.,TGTGCCAGCAGTCTCCCAGGGAATCAGCCCCAGCATTTT,CASSLPGNQPQHF
.,TRBJ1-2,TRBV9,TRBD1,TGTGCCAGCACCTTAACAGGGGCCCAGTATGGCTACACCTTC,CASTLTGAQYGYTF
.,TRBJ1-2,TRBV6-1,TRBD1,TGTGCCAGCAGTGAAGCGCGGACAGGGGACGACGCTGATGGCTACACCTTC,CASSEARTGDDADGYTF
.,TRBJ2-7,TRBV9,.,TGTGCCAGCAGCGTAGGTCAGGGTCTAGTCTACGAGCAGTACTTC,CASSVGQGLVYEQYF
.,TRBJ2-5,TRBV6-6,TRBD1,TGTGCCAGCAGTTACCCCCGGGACAGACTTCAAGAGACCCAGTACTTC,CASSYPRDRLQETQYF
.,TRBJ2-1,TRBV27,.,TGTGCCAGCAGTTTATGGGGGGTGGAGCAGTTCTTC,CASSLWGVEQFF
once,TRBJ2-7,TRBV9,.,TGTGCCAGCAGCTCTACACCGGACAGCTCCTACGAGCAGTACTTC,CASSSTPDSSYEQYF
.,TRBJ1-6,TRBV5-6,TRBD1,TGTGCCAGCAGCTGGGGGACAGGGGCGACTTCACCCCTCCACTTT,CASSWGTGATSPLHF
.,TRBJ2-2,TRBV27,.,TGTGCCAGCACGCTTACGGGAGAGGGCACCGGGGAGCTGTTTTTT,CASTLTGEGTGELFF
.,TRBJ2-1,TRBV5-4,.,TGTGCCAGCAGTTGGGGGGAGCGGGTATTTGGCAATGAGCAGTTCTTC,CASSWGERVFGNEQFF
.,TRBJ2-7,TRBV30,.,TGTGCCTGGAGTGTTGGTGCGGCCTACGAGCAGTACTTC,CAWSVGAAYEQYF
.,TRBJ1-6,TRBV30,TRBD1,TGTGCCTGGAGTGGTCTCGGGACAGGGGGCAATTCACCCCTCCACTTT,CAWSGLGTGGNSPLHF
.,TRBJ2-3,TRBV2,TRBD2,TGTGCCAGCAGTTATAGCGGGGGGACAGATACGCAGTATTTT,CASSYSGGTDTQYF
.,TRBJ2-1,TRBV5-1,.,TGCGCCAGCAGCGGCCACCTGCCCAATGAGCAGTTCTTC,CASSGHLPNEQFF
.,TRBJ2-7,TRBV4-1,.,TGCGCCAGCAGCCAACTAGACCGAATCGACTACGAGCAGTACTTC,CASSQLDRIDYEQYF
once,TRBJ2-7,TRBV18,.,TGTGCCAGCTCACCAGGCGGGACAGCCTACGAGCAGTACTTC,CASSPGGTAYEQYF
.,TRBJ1-1,TRBV9,TRBD1,TGTGCCAGCAGCGAAGGGGGCGGGGACACTGAAGCTTTCTTT,CASSEGGGDTEAFF
few,TRBJ1-3,TRBV7-3,.,TGTGCCGGTCGAGAACAGGGTACTGGAAACACCATATATTTT,CAGREQGTGNTIYF
.,TRBJ2-7,TRBV29-1,TRBD1,TGCAGCGTGGGACAGGACTACGAGCAGTACTTC,CSVGQDYEQYF
once,TRBJ1-1,TRBV5-6,.,TGTGCCAGCAGCTTGTCAATGGAGGCGTTCACTGAAGCTTTCTTT,CASSLSMEAFTEAFF
.,TRBJ2-3,TRBV7-3,.,TGTGCCAGCAGCCCTTCAGGTGCCACAGATACGCAGTATTTT,CASSPSGATDTQYF
.,TRBJ2-7,TRBV5-5,TRBD1,TGTGCCAGCAGCTCCGGGACAGTAGACGAGCAGTACTTC,CASSSGTVDEQYF
.,TRBJ1-1,TRBV10-3,TRBD1,TGTGCCATCACGAGAGACAGGGCCACTGAAGCTTTCTTT,CAITRDRATEAFF
.,TRBJ1-1,TRBV2,.,TGTGCCAGCAGTGAAGCGCAAGGGGTAGGGAACACTGAAGCTTTCTTT,CASSEAQGVGNTEAFF
.,TRBJ2-7,TRBV27,TRBD2,TGTGCCAGCAGTCCAGGACTAGCGGGGGACTACGAGCAGTACTTC,CASSPGLAGDYEQYF